This TCR beta chain comes out of a study of T cells expressing NK-cell markers. Whole-study context: Out of eight donors sequenced, seven tested HCMV-seropositive and the remaining one seronegative.

TCRdb reanalyzed the 5' RACE reads and collapses them to one entry per CDR3 protein, without DNA. The sample's table shows more than 120,000 distinct CDR3 sequences. The CDR3 loop spans 14 amino acids. Sequencing was carried out using blood T cells: a sorted CD56 or NKG2C T cell subset, CD4+ or CD8+ T cells, or bulk PBMC T cells (not recorded which). V and J are TRBV12-3 or TRBV12-4 and TRBJ1-2. This TCR was recovered from a man younger than 30 in good health. CDR3 residues: CASSLADFGYGYTF.